Below are 21 T cell receptor beta chains sequenced from a single sample in a study of cytomegalovirus exposure and HLA in healthy donors. This PCR relied on a set of 60 Vbeta primers and 13 Jbeta primers. Assay: immunoSEQ multiplex PCR; the TCRdb copy retains only in-frame clones and omits some. The sample lists about 130,000 clones, 75% seen once, with around 7% in the top ten. The sample was PBMCs. These TCRs come from a man aged 30 to 45 in good health and CMV-seronegative.

This chain uses TRBV2 with TRBJ1-5, with 7 bases fitting TRBD1. This CDR3 is 15 amino acids long. Losses at the gene ends were 5 bases for V and 11 bases for J; bases not matched to a gene: 15. CDR1 and CDR2 (germline): SNHLY, FYNNEI. The CDR3 loop is CASSPRNPFRGTQHF. CDR3 sequence (DNA): TGTGCCAGCAGTCCCAGGAACCCCTTCAGGGGGACCCAGCATTTT.

J is TRBJ2-3 and V is TRBV7-9; 8 bases are shared with TRBD2. The germline CDR1 and CDR2 sequences are SEHNR and FQNEAQ (reference sequence). The CDR3 loop spans 13 amino acids. V shed 5 bases, J shed 5 bases, and the junction held 3 bases outside the gene matches. The CDR3 is CASSRTSLDTQYF. The CDR3 DNA follows: TGTGCCAGCAGCCGGACTAGCCTAGATACGCAGTATTTT.

This clone was counted a few times. The chain is built from TRBV10-3 and TRBJ1-6; D not certain. V was cut by 7 bases and J by 11 bases, with 18 bases left in between. Germline CDR1 and CDR2: ENHRY and SYGVKD. The CDR3 spans 14 residues. In nucleotides, the CDR3 is TGTGCCATCAACGAGGAGAGAGGCGTGACACCCCTCCACTTT. Amino acids: CAINEERGVTPLHF.

The chain employs TRBV29-1 and TRBJ1-1, with 9 nucleotides matching TRBD1. The germline CDR1 and CDR2 sequences are SQVTM and ANQGSEA. CDR3 length: 13 residues. Trimming at V came to 8 bases and at J to 3 bases, leaving 7 bases not matched to a gene. CDR3 residues: CSIGQGTHTEAFF. In nucleotides, the CDR3 is TGCAGCATTGGACAGGGGACTCACACTGAAGCTTTCTTT.

V is TRBV4-2 and J is TRBJ2-2; 9 bases match TRBD2. CDR3 size: 17 residues. In germline, CDR1 is LGHNA, CDR2 YNFKEQ. V trimming: 4 bases; J trimming: 3 bases; junction bases outside the gene matches: 9. CDR3: CASSPPGVAGDTGELFF. CDR3 in DNA: TGTGCCAGCAGCCCTCCTGGCGTAGCGGGGGACACCGGGGAGCTGTTTTTT.

This clone showed up just once. This chain links TRBV19 with TRBJ2-7; D remains ambiguous. Trimming stripped 3 bases from V and 2 bases from J, with 8 bases between. The CDR3 extends over 13 amino acids. Germline lookup yields CDR1 LNHDA and CDR2 SQIVND (reference sequence). CDR3 coding DNA: TGTGCCAGTAGTATGACTCCCGCCTACGAGCAGTACTTC. This encodes CASSMTPAYEQYF.

The chain recombines TRBV15 with TRBJ1-5, with 7 bases identical to TRBD1. Germline CDR1 LNHNV, CDR2 YYDKDF (reference sequence). This CDR3 has 19 amino acids. Losses at the gene ends were 3 bases for V and 2 bases for J; bases not matched to a gene: 16. CDR3 sequence reads: CATSSGLETGMLGNQPQHF. The CDR3 bases are TGTGCCACCAGCAGTGGGCTCGAGACAGGGATGTTGGGCAATCAGCCCCAGCATTTT.

This chain links TRBV2 with TRBJ1-6; D might be TRBD1 (6 bases). V was clipped by 8 bases and J by 0 bases, with 11 bases between them. The CDR3 is made up of 15 amino acids. Germline lookup yields CDR1 SNHLY and CDR2 FYNNEI. The chain's CDR3 is CASLDRSSYNSPLHF. In DNA, the CDR3 is TGTGCCAGCCTAGACAGGAGCTCCTATAATTCACCCCTCCACTTT.

The chain couples TRBV4-2 to TRBJ2-6, with D possibly TRBD1 on 6 matching bases. Trimming left V 0 bases short and J 4 bases short, with 13 bases between. The CDR3 length is 17 residues. Germline assignment: CDR1 LGHNA and CDR2 YNFKEQ. DNA of the CDR3: TGTGCCAGCAGCCAAGATCAGGGGCTGACCGGGGCCAACGTCCTGACTTTC. Translated: CASSQDQGLTGANVLTF.

The chain carries TRBV5-5 and TRBJ1-3, with 8 bases identical to TRBD1. CDR3 size: 18 residues. Germline-derived CDR1 and CDR2 are SGHKS and YYEKEE (reference sequence). Trimming cost V 3 bases and J 4 bases; bases outside gene matches: 15. The CDR3 nucleotides read TGTGCCAGCAGCTGGAACCACGGCGGGACAGGCGCCGGAAACACCATATATTTT. It codes for CASSWNHGGTGAGNTIYF.

This clone was counted between two and nine times. The rearrangement uses TRBV9 and TRBJ2-1, with 9 bases lining up with TRBD1. CDR1 SGDLS and CDR2 YYNGEE come from the germline V gene. The CDR3 spans 17 residues. Losses at the gene ends were 3 bases for V and 0 bases for J; bases not matched to a gene: 7. The CDR3 spells CASSEGQGMSSYNEQFF. DNA for the CDR3: TGTGCCAGCAGCGAGGGACAGGGAATGAGCTCCTACAATGAGCAGTTCTTC.

This chain joins TRBV27 and TRBJ1-2, with D possibly being TRBD1 (5 bases). The CDR3 loop spans 13 amino acids. V was trimmed by 5 bases and J by 4 bases, leaving 11 bases between them. The germline V gene has CDR1 MNHEY and CDR2 SMNVEV (reference sequence). The CDR3 sequence: CASSPRDGYGYTF. CDR3 sequence (DNA): TGTGCCAGCAGTCCGCGGGACGGCTATGGCTACACCTTC.

This rearrangement joins TRBV7-2 to TRBJ1-2; D is undetermined. The germline gives CDR1 SGHTA, CDR2 FQGNSA. The length of the CDR3 is 14 residues. V was clipped by 5 bases and J by 9 bases, with 19 bases between them. The CDR3 sequence is CASSPLDLPGSYTF. The CDR3 DNA reads as TGTGCCAGCAGCCCACTGGACCTGCCGGGGAGCTACACCTTC.

The chain combines TRBV9 with TRBJ1-5; 8 bases align to TRBD1. This CDR3 spans 16 amino acids. Germline trimming cut 1 base from V and 7 bases from J; bases unmatched to any gene: 10. Germline lookup yields CDR1 SGDLS and CDR2 YYNGEE. The CDR3 protein is CASSVSDRGGGQPQHF. CDR3 DNA: TGTGCCAGCAGCGTAAGCGACAGGGGAGGCGGCCAGCCCCAGCATTTT. Filled out from reference TRBV9 and TRBJ1-5, the complete variable domain reads DSGVTQTPKHLITATGQRVTLRCSPRSGDLSVYWYQQSLDQGLQFLIQYYNGEERAKGNILERFSAQQFPDLHSELNLSSLELGDSALYFCASSVSDRGGGQPQHFGDGTRLSIL.

This clone occurred a few times. The V gene is TRBV28, the J gene TRBJ1-2; 8 bases map to TRBD1. The CDR3 contains 13 residues. Trimming cost V 4 bases and J 6 bases; bases outside gene matches: 4. CDR1 is MDHEN, CDR2 SYDVKM, per germline. The CDR3 region has the DNA TGTGCCAGCAGTTCGACAGGGGTGGATGGCTACACCTTC. Its translation: CASSSTGVDGYTF.

This clone was detected a few times. The genes are TRBV28 and TRBJ1-6; D may be TRBD1 (6 bases). The CDR3 is 13 residues long. Per the germline V gene, CDR1 is MDHEN and CDR2 is SYDVKM. Trimming stripped 5 bases from V and 7 bases from J, with 9 bases between. CDR3 sequence (DNA): TGTGCCAGCAGTCCGACAGGAAATTCACCCCTCCACTTT. Translated, it gives CASSPTGNSPLHF.

V gene TRBV7-8 combines with J gene TRBJ1-1; 11 bases match TRBD1. Germline V CDR1 and CDR2: SGHVS, FQNEAQ. CDR3 length equals 15 residues. Trimming at V came to 6 bases and at J to 6 bases, leaving 9 bases not matched to a gene. This CDR3 is CASSYRTGGDAEAFF. The CDR3 nucleotides read TGTGCCAGCAGTTATAGGACAGGGGGCGACGCTGAAGCTTTCTTT.

This clone was counted only a few times. This chain joins TRBV25-1 and TRBJ2-7; D possibly corresponds to TRBD1 (6 bases). The CDR3 loop spans 13 amino acids. Germline CDR1 reads MGHDK; CDR2 reads SYGVNS. The V gene lost 6 bases and the J gene lost 5 bases, with 14 bases spanning the gap. CDR3 residues: CASRRDTFDEQYF. DNA of the CDR3: TGTGCCAGCAGAAGGGACACTTTTGACGAGCAGTACTTC.

A single count supports this clone. V is TRBV6-5 and J is TRBJ1-1, with D possibly matching TRBD1 (6 bases). V was trimmed by 6 bases and J by 4 bases, leaving 12 bases between them. The CDR3 has 13 residues. Germline V gene lookup returns CDR1 MNHEY and CDR2 SVGAGI. The CDR3 DNA is TGTGCCAGCAGCCCAGGGGATGGCACTGAAGCTTTCTTT. Encoded protein: CASSPGDGTEAFF.

This chain joins TRBV5-1 and TRBJ2-3; D is uncertain. The CDR3 is 15 residues long. The ends were cut back, 1 base at V and 0 bases at J, with 9 bases in the middle. The germline gives CDR1 SGHRS, CDR2 YFSETQ. For the CDR3, the DNA is TGCGCCAGCAGCTTGACAGTAGAAAGCACAGATACGCAGTATTTT. It encodes CASSLTVESTDTQYF.

The V call is TRBV28, the J call TRBJ1-1, with TRBD1 as a possible D gene (6 bases). Germline V gene data show CDR1 as MDHEN and CDR2 as SYDVKM. Between the trimmed V and J ends, which lost 6 bases and 8 bases, there was a span of 13 bases. CDR3 size: 12 residues. The CDR3 sequence: CASRYGGGEAFF. Here the CDR3 DNA reads TGTGCCAGCAGATATGGGGGCGGCGAAGCTTTCTTT.